These T cell receptor beta chains were read from a single sample in a study of radiation and T cells in renal cell carcinoma. Sequencing used immunoSEQ multiplex PCR; TCRdb keeps in-frame clones, though not all of them. Of roughly 120,000 clones listed, roughly four fifths are singletons. The sequencing here drew on blood, taken from a patient whose treatment included radiotherapy and nephrectomy. These receptors came from a woman aged 55-69 years with renal cell carcinoma. CDR3s include the opening cysteine and the closing phenylalanine or tryptophan. The D gene is left open where the match is weak. Some rows have no size entry. The others give once, few or many, or a class for an expanded clone.

TRBJ2-3 NA NA TRBV10-3 TGTGCCATCAGTGTTGCGGATACGCAGTATTTT CAISVADTQYF
TRBJ2-7 once TRBD1 TRBV7-8 TGTGCCAGCAGCTTAGCGGGGACAGGGCTTGCGGAGCAGTACTTC CASSLAGTGLAEQYF
TRBJ2-3 few NA TRBV28 TGTGCCAGCAGCACAGGGCCCCGCACAGATACGCAGTATTTT CASSTGPRTDTQYF
TRBJ2-7 NA NA TRBV27 TGTGCCAGCAGCAAAACTGGCGAGCAGTACTTC CASSKTGEQYF
TRBJ2-3 NA NA TRBV4-2 TGTGCCAGCAGCCGGAGAGCGGGCCAGGGAGATACGCAGTATTTT CASSRRAGQGDTQYF
TRBJ2-5 NA NA TRBV19 TGTGCCAGTAGTATAGTAACGGGGTCAGAGACCCAGTACTTC CASSIVTGSETQYF
TRBJ1-3 NA TRBD1 TRBV7-2 TGTGCCAGCAGCATCGGGACAGGCTCAGGAAACACCATATATTTT CASSIGTGSGNTIYF
TRBJ2-1 NA NA TRBV20-1 TGCAGTGCAGGAAAGTACAATGAGCAGTTCTTC CSAGKYNEQFF
TRBJ2-1 NA NA TRBV13 TGTGCCAGCAGCCCCCGGGCAGGACAAGTCCAGCAGTTCTTC CASSPRAGQVQQFF
TRBJ2-7 NA NA TRBV9 TGTGCCAGCAGCAACGGGCACAGTGACTACGAGCAGTACTTC CASSNGHSDYEQYF
TRBJ1-1 NA NA TRBV2 TGTGCCAGCAGTGAAAAGGCAGGCCCTAACACTGAAGCTTTCTTT CASSEKAGPNTEAFF
TRBJ1-2 NA TRBD1 TRBV23-1 TGCGCCAGCAGTCAAAAGGGACAGGGAACCGACCGGGACTATGGCTACACCTTC CASSQKGQGTDRDYGYTF
TRBJ1-6 few TRBD1 TRBV5-4 TGTGCCAGCAGCTTGTTCCGGGACAGGGATTCACCCCTCCACTTT CASSLFRDRDSPLHF
TRBJ1-6 NA NA TRBV2 TGTGCCAGCAGTCCTCCTGGGAATTCACCCCTCCACTTT CASSPPGNSPLHF
TRBJ2-5 NA NA TRBV6-5 TGTGCCAGCAGTACCCCCCTGTTAGAGACCCAGTACTTC CASSTPLLETQYF
TRBJ1-5 NA NA TRBV19 TGTGCCAGTAGTATAGTGAGGGGTTCCACTAGCAATCCGCCCCAGCATTTT CASSIVRGSTSNPPQHF
TRBJ2-1 once NA TRBV11-3 TGTGCCAGCAGCTTGGGGGATAATGAGCAGTTCTTC CASSLGDNEQFF
TRBJ2-5 once NA TRBV5-1 TGCGCCAGCAGCATGACAGAGGGCCCGTACTTC CASSMTEGPYF
TRBJ1-1 few TRBD1 TRBV29-1 TGCAGCGTTCGGACAGGGCGGAACACTGAAGCTTTCTTT CSVRTGRNTEAFF
TRBJ2-4 few NA TRBV29-1 TGCAGCGTTGAAGGGCAACAGGGACGCAAAAACATTCAGTACTTC CSVEGQQGRKNIQYF
TRBJ2-5 NA TRBD2 TRBV19 TGTGCCAGTAGTGAGGTAGCGGGGCTCCAAGAGACCCAGTACTTC CASSEVAGLQETQYF
TRBJ1-2 NA NA TRBV28 TGTGCCAGCATCGAGGTGCCGGCCACCTATGGCTACACCTTC CASIEVPATYGYTF
TRBJ1-3 NA NA TRBV28 TGTGCCAGCAGCTGGGTGGGGCTAGGCAGAGACACCATATATTTT CASSWVGLGRDTIYF
TRBJ1-4 NA TRBD1 TRBV19 TGTGCCAGTACCTCCCCGGGCGGACAGGGTGGGGAAAAACTGTTTTTT CASTSPGGQGGEKLFF
TRBJ1-2 NA TRBD1 TRBV7-6 TGTGCCAGCAGCTTAGGGACAGGGGAGTTAGGTGGCTACACCTTC CASSLGTGELGGYTF
TRBJ1-5 NA NA TRBV6-6 TGTGCCAGCAGCTCCTCGGGGGGTCAGCCCCAGCATTTT CASSSSGGQPQHF
TRBJ2-3 NA TRBD2 TRBV2 TGTGCCACCTCCCGGGAGGTTACAGATACGCAGTATTTT CATSREVTDTQYF